The 20 T cell receptor beta chains below all came from one sample that was sequenced in a study of PD-L1 blockade in urothelial cancer. Here immunoSEQ multiplex PCR was the method, and the copy in TCRdb shows in-frame clones only, minus some. Of around 45,000 clones listed, more than 70% are singletons. The specimen comprised PBMCs, sampled around atezolizumab (anti-PD-L1) treatment. The receptors derive from an older woman with urothelial cancer.

V is TRBV4-2 and J is TRBJ2-7; 7 bases are shared with TRBD1. The CDR3 has 16 residues. The germline gives CDR1 LGHNA, CDR2 YNFKEQ. Unmatched junction bases numbered 6, after V lost 0 bases and J lost 1 base. The DNA for the CDR3 is TGTGCCAGCAGCCAAGATTGGCCAGGGGGTTCCTACGAGCAGTACTTC. Amino acids: CASSQDWPGGSYEQYF.

The V call is TRBV2, the J call TRBJ2-1; 12 nucleotides agree with TRBD2. Germline CDR1 is SNHLY and CDR2 is FYNNEI. The CDR3 runs to 18 residues. V lost 7 bases, J lost 7 bases, and 17 bases stayed unmatched. The CDR3 is CASIISSPTSGRINEQFF. DNA of the CDR3: TGTGCCAGCATTATTTCCTCCCCGACTAGCGGGAGAATAAATGAGCAGTTCTTC.

This clone was detected a few times. V usage is TRBV6-4 and J usage is TRBJ2-3, with TRBD2 matching over 10 bases. With 0 bases clipped from V and 2 bases from J, the junction kept 5 bases outside the gene matches. Germline V gene sequence: CDR1 MRHNA, CDR2 SNTAGT. The CDR3 runs to 17 residues. The CDR3: CASSDSASGGHTDTQYF. CDR3 bases: TGTGCCAGCAGTGACTCGGCTAGCGGGGGCCACACAGATACGCAGTATTTT.

The V gene is TRBV28, the J gene TRBJ1-4, with 7 bases fitting TRBD1. Germline CDR1 reads MDHEN; CDR2 reads SYDVKM. The CDR3 extends over 14 amino acids. The trim removed 5 bases at V and 4 bases at J, leaving 4 bases unmatched. Written as DNA, the CDR3 is TGTGCCAGCAGTACCGGGACAGTTAATGAAAAACTGTTTTTT. Amino acid sequence: CASSTGTVNEKLFF.

The chain joins TRBV7-8 to TRBJ1-5; D remains unclear. This CDR3 is built from 14 residues. The V end lost 3 bases, the J end lost 5 bases, and 11 bases lay between the germline ends. Germline-derived CDR1 and CDR2 are SGHVS and FQNEAQ. Here the CDR3 DNA reads TGTGCCAGCAGCTTTCGGCTTCAGGATCAGCCCCAGCATTTT. It yields the protein CASSFRLQDQPQHF. Looking up the rest from reference TRBV7-8 and TRBJ1-5 gives the full variable domain: GAGVSQSPRYKVAKRGQDVALRCDPISGHVSLFWYQQALGQGPEFLTYFQNEAQLDKSGLPSDRFFAERPEGSVSTLKIQRTQQEDSAVYLCASSFRLQDQPQHFGDGTRLSIL.

This clone was recorded at least ten times. The V call is TRBV4-1, the J call TRBJ1-6; D is perhaps TRBD1 (5 bases). Between the trimmed V and J ends, which lost 5 bases and 7 bases, there was a span of 12 bases. The CDR3 is 14 amino acids. CDR1 and CDR2 from the germline V gene are MGHRA and YSYEKL. The CDR3 loop is CASSLGVWNSPLHF. Written as DNA, the CDR3 is TGCGCCAGCAGCTTAGGGGTCTGGAATTCACCCCTCCACTTT.

The table lists this clone with a count of one. The chain's CDR3 is CASSLPYEQYF. The CDR3, as DNA: TGTGCCAGCAGCCTACCCTACGAGCAGTACTTC. This rearrangement joins TRBV11-2 to TRBJ2-7; D gene ambiguous. CDR3 length equals 11 residues. Trimming stripped 5 bases from V and 2 bases from J, with 4 bases between. Germline CDR1 SGHAT, CDR2 FQNNGV.

The count of this clone is one. The rearrangement links TRBV5-1 to TRBJ2-7; 7 nucleotides agree with TRBD1. This CDR3 spans 14 amino acids. Germline assignment: CDR1 SGHRS and CDR2 YFSETQ. The junction had 3 bases not matched to a gene; V was cut back by 3 bases and J by 0 bases. DNA of the CDR3: TGCGCCAGCAGCTCCGGGACAGCCTCCTACGAGCAGTACTTC. Translating it yields CASSSGTASYEQYF. Looking up the rest from reference TRBV5-1 and TRBJ2-7 gives the full variable domain: KAGVTQTPRYLIKTRGQQVTLSCSPISGHRSVSWYQQTPGQGLQFLFEYFSETQRNKGNFPGRFSGRQFSNSRSEMNVSTLELGDSALYLCASSSGTASYEQYFGPGTRLTVT.

The J gene is TRBJ1-2, the V gene TRBV5-1, with 9 bases fitting TRBD1. Per germline, CDR1 SGHRS and CDR2 YFSETQ. This CDR3 has 16 residues. J lost 4 bases, V lost 3 bases, and 10 bases had no gene match. Here the CDR3 DNA reads TGCGCCAGCAGCTCGGGCGAGGACAGGGGTGTCTATGGCTACACCTTC. This encodes CASSSGEDRGVYGYTF.

This chain joins TRBV27 and TRBJ2-7, with 7 positions matching TRBD2. The V gene's germline CDR1 is MNHEY and CDR2 SMNVEV (reference sequence). CDR3 size: 13 residues. V trimming: 3 bases; J trimming: 4 bases; junction bases outside the gene matches: 3. The CDR3 sequence: CASSFYGRYEQYF. The CDR3 DNA reads as TGTGCCAGCAGTTTCTACGGGAGGTACGAGCAGTACTTC.

This chain uses TRBV5-4 with TRBJ1-1; no clear D. There are 15 residues in the CDR3. Germline CDR1 and CDR2: SGHNT and YYREEE (reference sequence). The V end lost 1 base, the J end lost 0 bases, and 10 bases lay between the germline ends. The CDR3 DNA is TGTGCCAGCAGCTTGAGGTACAGAATGAACACTGAAGCTTTCTTT. Protein product: CASSLRYRMNTEAFF.

This rearrangement joins TRBV4-1 to TRBJ2-7, with 10 bases aligning to TRBD2. V was clipped by 8 bases and J by 3 bases; unmatched bases: 10. In germline, CDR1 is MGHRA, CDR2 YSYEKL. CDR3 size: 15 residues. Here the CDR3 reads CASAPGLAVNYEQYF. The CDR3 DNA sequence: TGCGCCAGCGCCCCCGGACTAGCGGTAAACTACGAGCAGTACTTC.

The rearrangement uses TRBV7-2 and TRBJ2-2; D not resolved. The length of the CDR3 is 15 residues. The ends were cut back, 2 bases at V and 8 bases at J, with 15 bases in the middle. CDR1 and CDR2 from the germline V gene are SGHTA and FQGNSA. The CDR3 is CASSLFQVGSGELFF. CDR3 nucleotide sequence: TGTGCCAGCAGCTTATTCCAGGTTGGGTCTGGGGAGCTGTTTTTT.

V gene TRBV14 combines with J gene TRBJ1-5; weak D call: TRBD1 (5 bases). The CDR3 extends over 18 amino acids. The ends were cut back, 0 bases at V and 2 bases at J, with 17 bases in the middle. CDR1 SGHDN and CDR2 FVKESK come from the germline V gene. CDR3 nucleotide sequence: TGTGCCAGCAGCCAAGATCACGGTGGGGGGATGGGCAATCAGCCCCAGCATTTT. Amino acid sequence: CASSQDHGGGMGNQPQHF.

This rearrangement joins TRBV2 to TRBJ2-7; D may be TRBD1 (6 bases). Germline V gene data show CDR1 as SNHLY and CDR2 as FYNNEI. The CDR3 is 14 residues long. V dropped 7 bases and J dropped 0 bases, with 13 bases sitting between them. CDR3 in amino acids: CASTAGASSYEQYF. The CDR3 DNA reads as TGTGCCAGCACTGCAGGGGCGAGCTCCTACGAGCAGTACTTC.

V usage is TRBV18 and J usage is TRBJ2-2, with 7 bases matching TRBD2. The CDR3 extends over 16 amino acids. Germline V gives CDR1 KGHSH, CDR2 LQKENI. Unmatched junction bases numbered 8, after V lost 3 bases and J lost 4 bases. The CDR3 bases are TGTGCCAGCTCACCCCTTAGCGGGTTTGTCACCGGGGAGCTGTTTTTT. It yields the protein CASSPLSGFVTGELFF. Based on the CDR3 plus reference TRBV18 and TRBJ2-2, the full variable domain is NAGVMQNPRHLVRRRGQEARLRCSPMKGHSHVYWYRQLPEEGLKFMVYLQKENIIDESGMPKERFSAEFPKEGPSILRIQQVVRGDSAAYFCASSPLSGFVTGELFFGEGSRLTVL.

The chain links TRBV6-5 to TRBJ1-2, with D maybe TRBD1 (6 bases). V was trimmed by 4 bases and J by 4 bases, leaving 7 bases between them. The germline V gene encodes CDR1 MNHEY and CDR2 SVGAGI. The CDR3 is 12 amino acids. The CDR3 protein is CASSLDSYGYTF. CDR3 bases: TGTGCCAGCAGTTTGGACAGCTATGGCTACACCTTC.

The rearrangement uses TRBV28 and TRBJ2-7, with D perhaps matching TRBD1 (6 bases). Trimming removed 6 bases from V and 3 bases from J, with 15 bases in between. The CDR3 covers 14 residues. Germline V gene lookup returns CDR1 MDHEN and CDR2 SYDVKM. The CDR3 bases are TGTGCCAGCAGACATATACAGGGTATCTACGAGCAGTACTTC. Translated: CASRHIQGIYEQYF.

V gene TRBV28 combines with J gene TRBJ2-5; D may be TRBD2 (10 bases). The CDR3 runs 21 residues. V was pared by 7 bases and J by 3 bases, with 36 bases between. CDR1 is MDHEN and CDR2 is SYDVKM in the germline V gene. The CDR3, as DNA: TGTGCCAGCACCCACGGGACAGGGATTGATCTAGCGGGAGCCTGGGAAGAGACCCAGTACTTC. This codes for CASTHGTGIDLAGAWEETQYF.

This sequence joins TRBV28 and TRBJ2-7, with 7 positions matching TRBD1. The V gene end was trimmed by 6 bases and the J gene end by 0 bases; junction bases not matched to a gene: 14. Germline V gives CDR1 MDHEN, CDR2 SYDVKM. The CDR3 covers 17 residues. In DNA form, the CDR3 reads TGTGCCAGCAGCCTGCTCTCGACAGGGCTCGGCTCCTACGAGCAGTACTTC. Protein product: CASSLLSTGLGSYEQYF.